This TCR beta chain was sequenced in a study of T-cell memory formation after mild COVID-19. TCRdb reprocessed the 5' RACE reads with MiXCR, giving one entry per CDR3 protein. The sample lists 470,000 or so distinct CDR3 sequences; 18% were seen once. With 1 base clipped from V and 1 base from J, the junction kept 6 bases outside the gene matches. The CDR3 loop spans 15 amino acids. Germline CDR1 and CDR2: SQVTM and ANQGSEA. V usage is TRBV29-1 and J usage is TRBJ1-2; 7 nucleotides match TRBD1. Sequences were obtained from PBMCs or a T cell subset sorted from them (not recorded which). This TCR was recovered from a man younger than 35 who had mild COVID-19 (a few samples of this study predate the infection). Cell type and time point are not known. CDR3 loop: CSVEAIGGDNYGYTF. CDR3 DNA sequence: TGCAGCGTTGAAGCTATAGGGGGCGATAACTATGGCTACACCTTC. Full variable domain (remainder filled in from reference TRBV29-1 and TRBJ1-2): SAVISQKPSRDICQRGTSLTIQCQVDSQVTMMFWYRQQPGQSLTLIATANQGSEATYESGFVIDKFPISRPNLTFSTLTVSNMSPEDSSIYLCSVEAIGGDNYGYTFGSGTRLTVV.